These 29 T cell receptor beta chains came from one sample sequenced in a study of tumor-infiltrating lymphocytes in primary liver carcinoma. Extraction also yielded germline DNA, while blood RNA was obtained from unsorted whole blood. Researchers generated TCR beta cDNA from approximately 500 ng of total RNA, relying on a constant-region primer. It was through three nested multiplex PCR rounds of slightly modified ARM-PCR that TCR beta libraries arose. Investigators reported that the first two PCR rounds, at around 10 cycles each, used TRBV1-TRBV30 forward primers with a C-beta reverse primer. Using its own MiXCR run on the multiplex PCR reads, TCRdb lists one record per CDR3 protein. This table has about 350,000 distinct CDR3 sequences, about 61% appearing once. Sequenced material: peripheral blood. These receptors were obtained from a man in his forties with primary liver carcinoma and hepatitis B virus infection.

The rearrangement uses TRBV6-5 and TRBJ2-7, with 7 positions matching TRBD2. CDR3 length equals 14 residues. Germline CDR1 reads MNHEY; CDR2 reads SVGAGI. DNA of the CDR3: TGTGTCATCAGTTCCAGGGAGGGAGTCTACGAGCAGTACTTC. Translation gives CVISSREGVYEQYF.

Concerning this clonotype: A much larger clone differs by one base, so this may be a read error. J is TRBJ2-7 and V is TRBV6-5; unclear D gene. Between the trimmed V and J ends, which lost 5 bases and 8 bases, there was a span of 13 bases. In germline, CDR1 is MNHEY, CDR2 SVGAGI. The CDR3 length is 12 residues. The CDR3, as DNA: TGTGCCAGCAGTCCCGCCTCACATCAGCAGTACTTC. Its protein is CASSPASHQQYF.

This sequence joins TRBV30 and TRBJ1-2, with D unresolved. The CDR3 loop spans 14 amino acids. Germline values: CDR1 GTSNPN, CDR2 SVGIG (reference sequence). Trimming removed 4 bases at V and 7 bases at J, with 19 bases between. DNA for the CDR3: TGTGCCTGGACCCCACTCTGGCAAAATCCTGGCTACACCTTC. This codes for CAWTPLWQNPGYTF.

The chain joins TRBV18 to TRBJ2-1; D remains unclear. In germline, CDR1 is KGHSH, CDR2 LQKENI. V was shortened by 0 bases and J by 2 bases, with 11 bases between the two germline ends. The CDR3 length is 16 residues. The CDR3 spells CASSPPSQTTYNEQFF. The CDR3 DNA sequence: TGTGCCAGCTCACCACCGAGCCAGACGACCTACAATGAGCAGTTCTTC.

Note on this clonotype: A much larger clone differs by one base, so this may be a read error. The chain combines TRBV6-1 with TRBJ1-4, with no clear D. Trimming removed 3 bases at V and 4 bases at J, with 9 bases between. Germline V lookup: CDR1 MNHNS, CDR2 SASEGT. CDR3 length equals 14 residues. Here the CDR3 reads CASSDGKVNEKLFF. DNA for the CDR3: TGTGCCAGCAGTGACGGGAAGGTTAATGAAAAACTGTTTTTT.

This chain links TRBV3-1 with TRBJ2-2; a weak D match, TRBD2 (5 bases). This CDR3 is 15 amino acids long. The germline gives CDR1 LGHDT, CDR2 YNNKEL (reference sequence). V was shortened by 4 bases and J by 4 bases, with 13 bases between the two germline ends. As DNA, the CDR3 is TGTGCCAGCAGCCTACGACGGGCGGGCACCGGGGAGCTGTTTTTT. Protein: CASSLRRAGTGELFF.

The CDR3: CASSVLTGGGYTF. The CDR3, as DNA: TGTGCCAGTAGTGTCTTGACAGGAGGAGGCTACACCTTC. The rearrangement uses TRBV19 and TRBJ1-2; D is possibly TRBD1 (6 bases). Germline assignment: CDR1 LNHDA and CDR2 SQIVND (reference sequence). Deletions cut 5 bases from V and 8 bases from J, with 15 bases between. The CDR3 runs 13 residues.

To note about this clonotype: An end of the junction does not agree with germline; a read error may underlie this. The chain uses TRBV5-1 and TRBJ1-1; 9 bases are a match to TRBD1. The CDR3 has 15 amino acids. Germline V gene sequence: CDR1 SGHRS, CDR2 YFSETQ. CDR3: CASSPRTGDGTGAFF. As DNA, the CDR3 is TGCGCCAGCAGCCCGAGGACAGGGGACGGCACTGGAGCTTTCTTT.

About this clonotype itself: Since a much larger clone is just one base distant, this may be a read error. The chain combines TRBV12-3 or TRBV12-4 with TRBJ2-1, with D perhaps TRBD1 (6 bases). CDR3 length equals 13 residues. This CDR3 is CAGSSAQGSEQFF. Written as DNA, the CDR3 is TGTGCCGGCAGTTCCGCCCAGGGGAGTGAGCAGTTCTTC.

Note on this clonotype: The junction does not match germline at one end; this may be a read error. The chain recombines TRBV11-2 with TRBJ2-5; TRBD1 matches 7 bases. The CDR3 runs to 14 residues. Germline V gene sequence: CDR1 SGHAT, CDR2 FQNNGV. CDR3 protein: CPSSSQGPRETQYF. CDR3 nucleotides: TGTCCCAGCAGCTCACAGGGGCCGCGAGAGACCCAGTACTTC.

In the case of this clonotype: A read error may account for a junction end that differs from germline. The chain combines TRBV6-1 with TRBJ1-4; maybe TRBD1 (6 bases). Looked up from germline, CDR1 is MNHNS and CDR2 is SASEGT. The CDR3 length is 19 residues. The CDR3 sequence is CASRHYTGQGGVTNEKLLF. The CDR3 region has the DNA TGTGCCAGCAGACATTACACGGGACAAGGGGGGGTTACTAATGAAAAACTGCTTTTT.

V gene TRBV30 combines with J gene TRBJ1-6; D gene unclear. This CDR3 spans 14 amino acids. Germline CDR1 reads GTSNPN; CDR2 reads SVGIG (reference sequence). Deletions cut 0 bases from V and 7 bases from J, with 10 bases between. The CDR3 region has the DNA TGTGCCTGGAGTGTACTCGGTCACAATTCACCCCTCCACTTT. This codes for CAWSVLGHNSPLHF.

This clonotype has a handful of counts. CDR3 coding DNA: TGTGCCAGCAGCCCCACCTTCGATGAGCAGTTCTTC. Encoded protein: CASSPTFDEQFF. The chain couples TRBV7-9 to TRBJ2-1; unclear D gene. The V end was cut by 5 bases, the J end by 8 bases, with 10 bases between. Germline loops: CDR1 SEHNR, CDR2 FQNEAQ (reference sequence). The CDR3 contains 12 residues.

Note on this clonotype: A much larger clone differs from this one at a single base, so this may be a read error. The chain employs TRBV12-3 or TRBV12-4 and TRBJ2-7; TRBD1 is a possible D gene (6 bases). The CDR3 is made up of 14 amino acids. The CDR3 nucleotides read TGTGTCAGCACCCGGGACACCCAAACCTACGAGCAGTACTTC. Its translation: CVSTRDTQTYEQYF.

The chain has TRBV6-2 or TRBV6-3 and TRBJ1-5, with a tentative D call TRBD1 (6 bases). CDR1 and CDR2 from the germline V gene are MNHEY and SVGEGT. V lost 7 bases and J lost 3, with 19 bases in between. This CDR3 is 16 amino acids long. CDR3 sequence: CASTGGGRSDNQPQHF. CDR3 bases: TGTGCCAGCACCGGGGGGGGCAGATCCGACAATCAGCCCCAGCATTTT.

The rearrangement uses TRBV7-9 and TRBJ2-1; 10 nucleotides match TRBD1. Germline V gene sequence: CDR1 SEHNR, CDR2 FQNEAQ (reference sequence). Trimming cost V 5 bases and J 10 bases; bases outside gene matches: 8. This CDR3 is 14 amino acids long. The CDR3 DNA reads TGTGCCAGCAGCCAGCGGACAGGGGGAGAGGAGCAGTTCTTC. Translating it yields CASSQRTGGEEQFF.

A few counts support this clonotype. Here the CDR3 reads CSVEGGTGEQETQYF. The CDR3 DNA follows: TGCAGCGTTGAAGGGGGGACAGGGGAACAAGAGACCCAGTACTTC. The gene calls are TRBV29-1 and TRBJ2-5, with TRBD1 matching 10 bases. Germline V CDR1 and CDR2: SQVTM, ANQGSEA. The J segment lost 2 bases and the V segment lost 1 base, leaving 4 bases of the junction unmatched. This CDR3 is 15 amino acids long.

In this sample, this clonotype turned up many times. This rearrangement joins TRBV6-1 to TRBJ1-1; no firm D call. Looked up from germline, CDR1 is MNHNS and CDR2 is SASEGT. Deletions cut 3 bases from V and 1 base from J, with 9 bases between. The CDR3 has 14 amino acids. The CDR3 nucleotides are TGTGCCAGCAGTGAGAGAAGGAGGAACACTGAAGCTTTCTTT. Amino acids: CASSERRRNTEAFF.

The chain combines TRBV6-2 or TRBV6-3 with TRBJ2-7; D may be TRBD1 (6 bases). This CDR3 region has 14 residues. Germline-derived CDR1 and CDR2 are MNHEY and SVGEGT. Between the trimmed V and J ends, which lost 7 bases and 2 bases, there was a span of 15 bases. CDR3 protein: CASKTRDIAYEQYF. The CDR3 DNA sequence: TGTGCCAGCAAGACCCGGGACATCGCCTACGAGCAGTACTTC.

The chain couples TRBV15 to TRBJ2-3; no clear D gene. V was pared by 0 bases and J by 0 bases, with 4 bases between. In germline, CDR1 is LNHNV, CDR2 YYDKDF (reference sequence). The CDR3 spans 14 residues. The CDR3: CATSRERSTDTQYF. The CDR3 coding sequence is TGTGCCACCAGCAGAGAAAGGAGCACAGATACGCAGTATTTT. The full variable domain, rest sourced from reference TRBV15 and TRBJ2-3, is DAMVIQNPRYQVTQFGKPVTLSCSQTLNHNVMYWYQQKSSQAPKLLFHYYDKDFNNEADTPDNFQSRRPNTSFCFLDIRSPGLGDTAMYLCATSRERSTDTQYFGPGTRLTVL.

This clonotype was counted a single time. V usage is TRBV28 and J usage is TRBJ2-5; 10 nucleotides line up with TRBD1. The CDR3 has 16 residues. Germline CDR1 MDHEN, CDR2 SYDVKM. J gave up 2 bases and V 7 bases, and 10 bases lay outside the gene matches. CDR3 nucleotide sequence: TGTGCCAGCAAGTCTGGGACAGGGGCCTCTCAAGAGACCCAGTACTTC. Translated, it gives CASKSGTGASQETQYF. Full variable domain (remainder filled in from reference TRBV28 and TRBJ2-5): DVKVTQSSRYLVKRTGEKVFLECVQDMDHENMFWYRQDPGLGLRLIYFSYDVKMKEKGDIPEGYSVSREKKERFSLILESASTNQTSMYLCASKSGTGASQETQYFGPGTRLLVL.

This chain uses TRBV11-2 with TRBJ2-7; 7 nucleotides align to TRBD1. Germline CDR1 is SGHAT and CDR2 is FQNNGV. This CDR3 has 15 amino acids. The CDR3 DNA reads TGTGCCAACAGCTTAAACAGGGGCGAATACTACGAGCAGTACGTC. As protein: CANSLNRGEYYEQYV.

Notes on this clonotype: Given a much more abundant clone one base away, this may be a read error. This sequence joins TRBV12-3 or TRBV12-4 and TRBJ2-1; the D is unclear. CDR3 size: 14 residues. The DNA for the CDR3 is TGTGCCAGCGGCGCCACGGGTTTCAGTGCGAAGCAGTTATTC. It translates to CASGATGFSAKQLF.

This clonotype has only one observation. A much larger clone sits a single nucleotide away, making a read error possible. The chain links TRBV10-3 to TRBJ2-3; 7 positions agree with TRBD2. Germline V CDR1 and CDR2: ENHRY, SYGVKD. This CDR3 has 12 amino acids. CDR3 sequence reads: CVTSGGTDTQYF. The CDR3 region has the DNA TGTGTCACCTCGGGAGGTACAGATACGCAGTATTTT.

The CDR3 bases are TGTGCCAGCAGCTTGGTCACTACAGGGGAATACGAGCAGTACTTC. This encodes CASSLVTTGEYEQYF. The chain couples TRBV5-6 to TRBJ2-7, with TRBD1 matching 7 bases. Germline CDR1 is SGHDT and CDR2 is YYEEEE. The CDR3 sequence is 15 residues long. The junction had 7 bases not matched to a gene; V was cut back by 0 bases and J by 4 bases.

The chain combines TRBV11-1 with TRBJ2-3; D is undetermined. Germline CDR1 SGHAT, CDR2 FQDESV (reference sequence). With 2 bases removed from V and 2 bases from J, the gap between germline ends came to 8 bases. This CDR3 spans 14 amino acids. The CDR3 sequence is CASSLRKVTDTQYF. The CDR3 region has the DNA TGTGCCAGCAGCTTACGGAAGGTCACAGATACGCAGTATTTT.

As for this clonotype: Being one base from a much bigger clone, this may be a read error. The V and J genes are TRBV6-6 and TRBJ2-1; D is perhaps TRBD2 (6 bases). The germline gives CDR1 MNHNY, CDR2 SVGAGI (reference sequence). CDR3 length: 17 residues. The CDR3 reads CASSPPRGKSSCNEQFF. As DNA, the CDR3 is TGTGCCAGCAGCCCTCCACGGGGGAAAAGCTCCTGCAATGAGCAGTTCTTC.

As regards this clonotype: The junction shows a germline mismatch at one end, possibly a read error. CDR3 in amino acids: CASSPTIDQPQHF. CDR3 coding DNA: TGCGCCAGCTCACCGACGATAGATCAGCCCCAGCATTTT. V usage is TRBV18 and J usage is TRBJ1-5, with D uncertain. The CDR3 consists of 13 residues. The germline V gene has CDR1 KGHSH and CDR2 LQKENI.

About this clonotype: A much larger clone differs by one base, so this may be a read error. The V call is TRBV29-1, the J call TRBJ1-3; no clear D. The germline V gene has CDR1 SQVTM and CDR2 ANQGSEA. This CDR3 contains 15 residues. The germline V and J ends were trimmed by 7 bases and 0 bases, with 16 bases remaining between them. The CDR3 protein is CSAGLCGVSGNTIYF. Written as DNA, the CDR3 is TGCAGCGCCGGGCTGTGTGGGGTCTCTGGAAACACCATATATTTT.